The clone carrying this T cell receptor beta chain occurred once. Each of the donors was a healthy adult who was HIV-negative and had not had a recent acute infection or vaccination. This entry is derived from a study of shared clonotypes between healthy human individuals. On the study more broadly: Each donor had three CD4 naive, three CD4 memory, two CD8 naive and one CD8 memory plate.

The repertoire was sequenced with immunoSEQ multiplex PCR; TCRdb's copy has only in-frame clones and lacks some. This sample has under 2,500,000 clones, with approximately 95% found just once. The sequence was collected from a man younger than 30 in good health. Specimen: naive CD4+ T cells sorted from blood. Described subset: CD45RA+ positively selected.

DNA of the CDR3: TGTGCCAGCAGTCCCTGGGGCAGGGAGGTAGCTTTCTTT. Translated: CASSPWGREVAFF. The rearrangement links TRBV6-1 to TRBJ1-1, with a tentative D call TRBD1 (5 bases). Germline loops: CDR1 MNHNS, CDR2 SASEGT. This CDR3 is built from 13 residues. Trimming cost V 5 bases and J 10 bases, with 17 bases left between them.